The sequence of this TCR beta chain was determined in a study of T-cell reconstitution after alpha-beta-depleted transplantation in children. During its preparation, the TCRbeta library received unique molecular identifiers. TCRdb passed the PCR reads through MiXCR, listing each CDR3 protein once. The sample shows about 90,000 distinct CDR3 sequences, 15% of them seen only once. Study-wide findings and caveats: TCRbeta diversity was high at day 60 in some patients (a result of surviving recipient T cells and thymic progenitors). Approximately two months post-transplant, alpha-beta T cells reportedly originated from several hundred expanded graft clones. Most T-cell counts and diversity one year after the transplant came from T cells that were newly produced.

The CDR3 sequence is 15 residues long. In germline, CDR1 is MNHNS, CDR2 SASEGT. Trimming cost V 5 bases and J 4 bases, with 17 bases left between them. This clonotype was counted between two and nine times. Its antigen is as yet unknown. The material sequenced was PBMCs, mostly from graft donor cells, taken 180 days after TCRalphabeta/CD19-depleted stem cell transplant. This sequence joins TRBV6-1 and TRBJ1-2; possibly TRBD1 for D (6 bases). This receptor was identified in a male patient between 2 and 10 years old who had a stem cell transplant for acute lymphoblastic leukemia, so the T cells may come from the graft donor. CDR3 sequence: CASSTNLQGGYGYTF. The CDR3, as DNA: TGTGCCAGCAGTACGAACCTACAGGGAGGCTATGGCTACACCTTC.